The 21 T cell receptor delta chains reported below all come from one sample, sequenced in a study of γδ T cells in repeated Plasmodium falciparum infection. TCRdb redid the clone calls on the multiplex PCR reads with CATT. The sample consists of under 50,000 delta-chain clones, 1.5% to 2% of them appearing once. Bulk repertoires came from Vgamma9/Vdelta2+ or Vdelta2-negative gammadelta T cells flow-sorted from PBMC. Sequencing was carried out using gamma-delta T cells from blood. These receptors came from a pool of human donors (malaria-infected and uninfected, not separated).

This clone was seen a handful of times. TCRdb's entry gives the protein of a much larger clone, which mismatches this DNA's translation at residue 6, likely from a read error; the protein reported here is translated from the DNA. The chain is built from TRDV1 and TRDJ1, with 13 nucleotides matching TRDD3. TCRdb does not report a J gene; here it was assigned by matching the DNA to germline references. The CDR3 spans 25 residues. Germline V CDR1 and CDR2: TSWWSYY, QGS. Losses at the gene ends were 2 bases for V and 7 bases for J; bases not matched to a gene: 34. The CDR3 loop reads CALGEASASYVRHWGIRRVGSKLIF. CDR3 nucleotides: TGTGCTCTTGGGGAAGCGTCGGCTTCCTACGTTCGACACTGGGGGATACGACGGGTAGGCAGTAAACTCATCTTT.

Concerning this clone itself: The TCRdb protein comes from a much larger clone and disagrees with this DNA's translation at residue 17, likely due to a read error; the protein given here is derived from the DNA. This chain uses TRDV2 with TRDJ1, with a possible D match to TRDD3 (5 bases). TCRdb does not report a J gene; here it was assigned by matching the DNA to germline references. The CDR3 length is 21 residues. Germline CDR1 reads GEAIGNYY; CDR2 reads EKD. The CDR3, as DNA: TGTGCCTGTGACACATATCGGGAAGAAGAGGATATCCGGGGGTACACCGGTAAACTCATCTTT. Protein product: CACDTYREEEDIRGYTGKLIF.

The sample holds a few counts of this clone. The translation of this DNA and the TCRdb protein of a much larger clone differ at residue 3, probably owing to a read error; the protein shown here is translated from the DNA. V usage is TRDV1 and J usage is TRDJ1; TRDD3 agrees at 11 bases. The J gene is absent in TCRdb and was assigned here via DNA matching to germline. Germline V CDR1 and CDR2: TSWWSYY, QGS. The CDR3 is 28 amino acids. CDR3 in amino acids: CAPGGPYRTLHSLLLGDISFGYTDKLIF. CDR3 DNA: TGTGCTCCTGGGGGCCCCTACAGGACCCTACATTCCTTATTACTGGGGGATATTTCTTTTGGCTACACCGATAAACTCATCTTT.

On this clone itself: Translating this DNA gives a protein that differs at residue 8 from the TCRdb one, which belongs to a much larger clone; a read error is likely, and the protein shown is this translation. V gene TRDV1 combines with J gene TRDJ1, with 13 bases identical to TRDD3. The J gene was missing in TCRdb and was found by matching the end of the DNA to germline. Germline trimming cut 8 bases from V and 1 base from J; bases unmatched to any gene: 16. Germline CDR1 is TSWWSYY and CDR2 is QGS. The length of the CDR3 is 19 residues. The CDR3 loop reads CALLTPPDWGIRGTDKLIF. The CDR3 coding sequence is TGTGCTCTTCTCACCCCTCCAGACTGGGGGATACGGGGCACCGATAAACTCATCTTT.

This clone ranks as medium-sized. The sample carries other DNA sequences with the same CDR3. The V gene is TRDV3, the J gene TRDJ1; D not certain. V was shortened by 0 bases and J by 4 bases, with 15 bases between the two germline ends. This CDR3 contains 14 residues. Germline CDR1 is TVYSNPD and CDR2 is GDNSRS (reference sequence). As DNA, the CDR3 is TGTGCCTTTAGACGTTTCCCCCACAACGATAAACTCATCTTT. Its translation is CAFRRFPHNDKLIF.

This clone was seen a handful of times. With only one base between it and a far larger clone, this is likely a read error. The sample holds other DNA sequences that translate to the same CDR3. In DNA form, the CDR3 reads TGTGCTCTTGGGGAACTTTCCTTGCGTGCCGGAGACGACGACACCGATAAACTCATCTTT. Translating it yields CALGELSLRAGDDDTDKLIF. V and J are TRDV1 and TRDJ1, with D possibly being TRDD2 (5 bases). In germline, CDR1 is TSWWSYY, CDR2 QGS. The CDR3 runs 20 residues. V dropped 0 bases and J dropped 0 bases, with 23 bases sitting between them.

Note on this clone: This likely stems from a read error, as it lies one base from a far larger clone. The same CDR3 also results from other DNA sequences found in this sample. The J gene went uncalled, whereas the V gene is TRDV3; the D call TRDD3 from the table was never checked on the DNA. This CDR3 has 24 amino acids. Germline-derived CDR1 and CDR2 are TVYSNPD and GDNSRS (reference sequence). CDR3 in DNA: TGTGCCTCCCAAGGAGCGAATTCAGTACGATTGGTACTGGGGGATACGGGGCGGACCGATAAGCTCATCTTT. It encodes CASQGANSVRLVLGDTGRTDKLIF.

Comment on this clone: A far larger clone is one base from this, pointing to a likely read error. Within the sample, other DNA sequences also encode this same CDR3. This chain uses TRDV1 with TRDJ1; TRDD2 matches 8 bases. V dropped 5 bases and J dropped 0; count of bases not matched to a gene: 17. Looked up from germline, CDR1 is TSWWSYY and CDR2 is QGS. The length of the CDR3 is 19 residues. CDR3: CALGIDFLLRLTNTDKLIF. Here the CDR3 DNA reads TGTGCTCTTGGGATAGACTTCCTACTCCGACTTACCAACACCGATAAACTCATCTTT.

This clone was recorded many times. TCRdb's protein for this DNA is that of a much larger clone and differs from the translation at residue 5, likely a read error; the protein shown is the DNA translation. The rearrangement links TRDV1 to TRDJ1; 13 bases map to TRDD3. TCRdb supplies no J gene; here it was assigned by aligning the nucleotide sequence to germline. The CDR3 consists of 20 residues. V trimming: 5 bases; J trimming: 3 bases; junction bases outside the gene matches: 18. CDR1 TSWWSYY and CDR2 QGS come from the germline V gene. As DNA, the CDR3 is TGTGCTCTTGGGAAAGTCACCCTTTTGTACTGGGGGATACGCCCCGATAAACTCATCTTT. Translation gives CALGKVTLLYWGIRPDKLIF.

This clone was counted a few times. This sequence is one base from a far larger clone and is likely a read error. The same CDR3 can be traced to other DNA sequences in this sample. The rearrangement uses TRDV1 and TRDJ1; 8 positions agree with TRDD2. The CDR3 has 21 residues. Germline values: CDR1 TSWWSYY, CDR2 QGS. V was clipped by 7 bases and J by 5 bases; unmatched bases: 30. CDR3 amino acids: CALVWWLPTSRWGSRADKLIF. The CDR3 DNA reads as TGTGCTCTTGTATGGTGGCTTCCTACTAGTCGGTGGGGGTCAAGGGCTGATAAACTCATCTTT.

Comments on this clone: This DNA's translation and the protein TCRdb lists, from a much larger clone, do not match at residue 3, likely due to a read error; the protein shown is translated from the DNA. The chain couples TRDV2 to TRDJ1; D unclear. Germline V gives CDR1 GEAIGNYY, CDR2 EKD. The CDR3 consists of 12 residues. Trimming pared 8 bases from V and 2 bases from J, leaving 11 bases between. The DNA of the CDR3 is TGTGCCTTTGGGACCTGTACCGATAAACTCATCTTT. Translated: CAFGTCTDKLIF.

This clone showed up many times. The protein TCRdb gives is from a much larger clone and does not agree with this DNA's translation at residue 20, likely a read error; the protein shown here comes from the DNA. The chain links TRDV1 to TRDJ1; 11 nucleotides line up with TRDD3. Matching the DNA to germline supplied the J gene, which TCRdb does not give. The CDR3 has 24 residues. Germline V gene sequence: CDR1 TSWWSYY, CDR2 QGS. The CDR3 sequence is CALGVCSYATRNWGITGFTNKLIF. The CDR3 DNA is TGTGCTCTTGGGGTTTGTTCCTACGCTACGAGAAACTGGGGGATAACAGGATTCACCAATAAACTCATCTTT.

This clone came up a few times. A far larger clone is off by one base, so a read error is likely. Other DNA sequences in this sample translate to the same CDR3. In DNA, the CDR3 is TGTGCTCTTGGGGAACTTCGGACCGGGCTGTACACCGATAAACTCATCTTT. Its translation: CALGELRTGLYTDKLIF. This chain uses TRDV1 with TRDJ1; D unresolved. V was clipped by 0 bases and J by 0 bases, with 14 bases between them. CDR1 is TSWWSYY, CDR2 QGS, per germline. The CDR3 loop spans 17 amino acids.

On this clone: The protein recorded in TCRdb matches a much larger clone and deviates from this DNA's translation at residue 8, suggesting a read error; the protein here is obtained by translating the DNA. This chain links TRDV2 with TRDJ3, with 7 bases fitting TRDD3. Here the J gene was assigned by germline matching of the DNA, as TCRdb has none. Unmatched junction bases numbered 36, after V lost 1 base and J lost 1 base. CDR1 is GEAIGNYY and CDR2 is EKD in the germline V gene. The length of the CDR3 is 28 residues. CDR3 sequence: CACDTIETTGSGGPIPTHNSWDTRQMFF. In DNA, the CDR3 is TGTGCCTGTGACACGATTGAAACCACCGGGAGTGGGGGACCCATCCCAACTCACAATTCCTGGGACACCCGACAGATGTTTTTC.

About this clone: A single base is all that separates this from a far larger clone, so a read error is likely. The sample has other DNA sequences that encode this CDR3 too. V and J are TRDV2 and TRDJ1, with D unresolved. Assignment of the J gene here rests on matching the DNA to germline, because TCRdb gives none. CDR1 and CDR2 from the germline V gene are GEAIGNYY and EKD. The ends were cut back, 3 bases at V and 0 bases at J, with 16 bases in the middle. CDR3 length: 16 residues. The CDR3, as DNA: TGTGCCTGTGACCCACCGCGCACAGTGTACACCGATAAACTCATCTTT. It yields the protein CACDPPRTVYTDKLIF.

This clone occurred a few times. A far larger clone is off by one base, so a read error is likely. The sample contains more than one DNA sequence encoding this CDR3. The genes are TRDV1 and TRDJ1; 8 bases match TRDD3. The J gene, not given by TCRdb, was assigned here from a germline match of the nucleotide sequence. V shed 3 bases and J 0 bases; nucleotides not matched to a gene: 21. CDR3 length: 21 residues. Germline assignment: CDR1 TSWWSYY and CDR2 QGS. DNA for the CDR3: TGTGCTCTTGGGGACCAACCCTCCTACGACTGGGGGTTCGTGTACACCGATAAACTCATCTTT. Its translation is CALGDQPSYDWGFVYTDKLIF.

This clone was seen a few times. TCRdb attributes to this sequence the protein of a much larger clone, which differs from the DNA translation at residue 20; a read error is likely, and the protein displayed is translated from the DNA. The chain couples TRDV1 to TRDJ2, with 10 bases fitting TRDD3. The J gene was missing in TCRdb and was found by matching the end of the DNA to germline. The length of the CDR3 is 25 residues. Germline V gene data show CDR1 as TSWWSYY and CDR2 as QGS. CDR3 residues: CALGGAGVTGGLRAQGFALAAQLFF. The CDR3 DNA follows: TGTGCTCTTGGGGGGGCTGGGGTTACTGGGGGATTGAGGGCTCAAGGATTTGCTTTGGCAGCACAACTCTTCTTT.

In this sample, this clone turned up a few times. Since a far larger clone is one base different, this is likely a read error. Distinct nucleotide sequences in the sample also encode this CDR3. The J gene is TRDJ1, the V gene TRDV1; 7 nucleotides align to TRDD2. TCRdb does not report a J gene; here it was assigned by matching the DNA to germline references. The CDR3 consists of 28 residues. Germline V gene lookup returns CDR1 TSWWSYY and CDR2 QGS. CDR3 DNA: TGTGCTCTCGGGGTACCATATAGATTCCTACCATTCCCCACTGGACACATAGCTGGCGGTGAGTACACCGATAAACTCATCTTT. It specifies CALGVPYRFLPFPTGHIAGGEYTDKLIF.

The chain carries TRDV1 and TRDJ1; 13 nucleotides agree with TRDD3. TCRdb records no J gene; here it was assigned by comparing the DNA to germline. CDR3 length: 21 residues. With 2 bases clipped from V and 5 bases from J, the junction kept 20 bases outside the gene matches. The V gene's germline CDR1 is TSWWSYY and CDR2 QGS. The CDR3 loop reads CALGERIPTLYWGIRSDKLIF. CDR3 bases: TGTGCTCTTGGGGAAAGAATTCCTACCCTGTACTGGGGGATACGCTCAGATAAACTCATCTTT.

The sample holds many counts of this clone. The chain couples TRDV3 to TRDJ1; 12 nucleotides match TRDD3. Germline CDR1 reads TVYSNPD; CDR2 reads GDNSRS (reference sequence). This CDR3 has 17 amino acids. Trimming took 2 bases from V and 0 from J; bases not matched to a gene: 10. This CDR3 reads CAFVRTGGYWYTDKLIF. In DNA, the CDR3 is TGTGCCTTTGTCCGTACTGGGGGATACTGGTACACCGATAAACTCATCTTT.

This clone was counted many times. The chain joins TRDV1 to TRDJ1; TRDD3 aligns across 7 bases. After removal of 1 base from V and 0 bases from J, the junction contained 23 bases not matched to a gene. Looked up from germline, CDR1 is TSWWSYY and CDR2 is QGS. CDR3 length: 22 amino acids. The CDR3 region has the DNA TGTGCTCTTGGGGAACGCCTTCTTCACCCACTTCTGGGGGCCCCGTACACCGATAAACTCATCTTT. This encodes CALGERLLHPLLGAPYTDKLIF.